This TCR beta chain came from a study of blood T cell repertoires in COVID-19 (dated by TCRdb to 2018 to 2020). In terms of the full investigation: Samples from collaborators originated in the United States, Italy and Spain and spanned both the acute and convalescent phases of COVID-19. Samples came from the ongoing ImmuneRACE study (first 160 participants) plus 1,254 subjects from 6 global collaborators. Where available, HLA class I and class II types were obtained from metadata supplied by the sample provider rather than from assay-based typing. The prospective study material was composed of cDNA or gDNA derived from T cells, B-cell-depleted T cells, or PBMCs. The repertoires were made available in a free public database intended to serve as a resource for research on the immune response to SARS-CoV-2. Nearly every sample came with metadata listing a de-identified subject ID, COVID-19 status, age in years and sex. Subjects who had been exposed to COVID-19, were actively infected with it, or had recovered from it provided the deeply sampled blood TCRbeta repertoires that made up the dataset.

About this clone itself: No antigen is known for it. No much larger clone exists at a distance of one base, and base qualities are not known.

Results the study describes overall, beyond this receptor: Clinical and demographic metadata were provided uncurated, with the amount varying by source and participant.

Reading from cysteine to phenylalanine, the CDR3 counts 17 amino acids. Of the read, only the CDR3 DNA is kept; its 51 bases are in frame from base 1. CDR1 and CDR2, per the germline V gene, are SNHLY and FYNNEI. Compared with germline, V lacks 0 bases and J lacks 9 bases; bases without a gene match: 14. The immunoSEQ Assay, a bias-controlled multiplex PCR, was used to amplify TCRbeta CDR3 regions from genomic DNA. In the authors' own workflow: The number of nucleated cells in each sample was estimated by amplification of reference gene primers within the assay. Sequence reads were collapsed and filtered to measure the absolute abundance of every unique TCRbeta CDR3 rearrangement. For each sample, productive Simpson clonality was calculated by taking the square root of Simpson's diversity index across productive rearrangements. Here the immuneACCESS table is served through TCRdb, limited to in-frame sequences with V and J called. Missing clones are a known gap in these copies; in checked studies unresolved V genes cover under half, and the rest lacks a known reason. Clonal size and the V and J genes are those of that table, whereas D and trimming came from the DNA. The sample table records some 180,000 clones; roughly 76% of these occur just once. Of the sample, about 10% is held by the ten largest clones.

At one collaborating source in Seattle, patients were enrolled during active infection and were followed longitudinally through the course of disease. Collaborating institutions collected whole blood in K2EDTA tubes following their own protocols. For TCRbeta analysis, collaborator samples were shipped as frozen whole blood, as isolated PBMCs, or as DNA extracted from either sample type. Material: peripheral blood. The rearranged chain carries TRBV2 and TRBJ2-4; 7 middle bases align to TRBD2. The TCR sequence derives from a woman in her forties with COVID-19, enrolled during active disease. In nucleotides, the sequence is TGTGCCAGCAGTGAAGCGCTTATCGGCGGGAGTCTCACCATTCAGTACTTC. Protein translation: CASSEALIGGSLTIQYF.